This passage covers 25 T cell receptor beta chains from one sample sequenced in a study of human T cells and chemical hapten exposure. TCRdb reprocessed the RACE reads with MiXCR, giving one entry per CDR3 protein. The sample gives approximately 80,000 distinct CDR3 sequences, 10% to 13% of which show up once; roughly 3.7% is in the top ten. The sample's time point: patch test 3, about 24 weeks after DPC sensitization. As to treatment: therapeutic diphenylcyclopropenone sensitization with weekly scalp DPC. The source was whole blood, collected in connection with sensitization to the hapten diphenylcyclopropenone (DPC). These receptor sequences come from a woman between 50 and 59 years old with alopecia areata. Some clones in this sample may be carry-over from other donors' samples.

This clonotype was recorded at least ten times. CDR3 loop: CASSASGSVYEQYF. The CDR3 DNA reads TGTGCCAGCAGTGCCTCCGGTTCCGTCTACGAGCAGTACTTC. The chain uses TRBV28 and TRBJ2-7; no clear D. The V gene lost 5 bases and the J gene lost 3 bases, with 14 bases spanning the gap. The CDR3 covers 14 residues. Germline lookup yields CDR1 MDHEN and CDR2 SYDVKM.

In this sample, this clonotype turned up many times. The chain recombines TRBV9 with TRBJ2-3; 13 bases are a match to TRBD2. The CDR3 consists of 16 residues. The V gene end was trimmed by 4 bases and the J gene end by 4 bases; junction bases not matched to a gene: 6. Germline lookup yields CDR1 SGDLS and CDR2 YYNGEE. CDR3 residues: CASSPRLAGGADTQYF. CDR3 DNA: TGTGCCAGCAGCCCCAGACTAGCGGGAGGAGCAGATACGCAGTATTTT.

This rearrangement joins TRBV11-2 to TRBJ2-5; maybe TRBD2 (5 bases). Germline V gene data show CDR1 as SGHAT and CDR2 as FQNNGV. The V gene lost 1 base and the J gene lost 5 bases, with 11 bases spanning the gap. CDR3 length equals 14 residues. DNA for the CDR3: TGTGCCAGCAGCTTAGGAGATCTAGCCGAGACCCAGTACTTC. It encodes CASSLGDLAETQYF.

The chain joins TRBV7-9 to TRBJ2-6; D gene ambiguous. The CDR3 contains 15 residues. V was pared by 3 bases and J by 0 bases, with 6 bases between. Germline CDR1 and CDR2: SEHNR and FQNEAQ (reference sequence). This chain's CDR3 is CASSFYLSGANVLTF. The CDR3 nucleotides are TGTGCCAGCAGCTTTTACCTCTCTGGGGCCAACGTCCTGACTTTC.

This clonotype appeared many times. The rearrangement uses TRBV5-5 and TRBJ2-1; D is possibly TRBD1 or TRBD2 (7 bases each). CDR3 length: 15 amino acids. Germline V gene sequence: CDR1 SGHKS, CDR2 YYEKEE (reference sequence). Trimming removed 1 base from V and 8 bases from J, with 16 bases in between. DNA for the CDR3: TGTGCCAGCAGCTTGTCAGGGGGGGTTGTTGATGAGCAGTTCTTC. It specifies CASSLSGGVVDEQFF. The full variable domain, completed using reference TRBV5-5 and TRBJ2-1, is DAGVTQSPTHLIKTRGQQVTLRCSPISGHKSVSWYQQVLGQGPQFIFQYYEKEERGRGNFPDRFSARQFPNYSSELNVNALLLGDSALYLCASSLSGGVVDEQFFGPGTRLTVL.

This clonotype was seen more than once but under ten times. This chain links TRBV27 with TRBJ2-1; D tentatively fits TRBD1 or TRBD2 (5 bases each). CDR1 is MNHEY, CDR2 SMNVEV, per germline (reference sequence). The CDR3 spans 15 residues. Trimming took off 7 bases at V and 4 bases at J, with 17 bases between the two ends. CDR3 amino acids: CASTLRLQAYNEQFF. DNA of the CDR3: TGTGCCAGCACCCTTAGACTACAGGCTTACAATGAGCAGTTCTTC.

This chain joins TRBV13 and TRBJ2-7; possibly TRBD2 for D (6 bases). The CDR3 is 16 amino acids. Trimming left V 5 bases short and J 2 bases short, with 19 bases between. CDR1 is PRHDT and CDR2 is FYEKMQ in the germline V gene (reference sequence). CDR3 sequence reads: CASSRRGLAKPYEQYF. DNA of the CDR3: TGTGCCAGCAGCCGCCGAGGCCTAGCGAAACCCTACGAGCAGTACTTC.

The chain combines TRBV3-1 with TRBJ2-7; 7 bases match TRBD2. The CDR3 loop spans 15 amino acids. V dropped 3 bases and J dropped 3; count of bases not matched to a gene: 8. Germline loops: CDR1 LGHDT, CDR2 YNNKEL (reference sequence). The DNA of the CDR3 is TGTGCCAGCAGCCATAAAGCGGGGTTAAACTACGAGCAGTACTTC. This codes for CASSHKAGLNYEQYF.

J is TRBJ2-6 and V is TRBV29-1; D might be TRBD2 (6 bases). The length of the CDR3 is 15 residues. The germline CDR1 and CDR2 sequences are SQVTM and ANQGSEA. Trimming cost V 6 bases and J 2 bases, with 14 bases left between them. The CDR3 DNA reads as TGCAGCGTCGCCGGGGGTACCACTGGGGCCAACGTCCTGACTTTC. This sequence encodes CSVAGGTTGANVLTF.

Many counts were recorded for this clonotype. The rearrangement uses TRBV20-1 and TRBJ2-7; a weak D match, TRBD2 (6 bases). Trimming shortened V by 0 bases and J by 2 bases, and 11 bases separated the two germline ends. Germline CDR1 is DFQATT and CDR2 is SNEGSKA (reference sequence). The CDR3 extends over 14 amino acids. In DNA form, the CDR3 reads TGCAGTGCTAGAGATAAGGCGGGGCCCTACGAGCAGTACTTC. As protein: CSARDKAGPYEQYF.

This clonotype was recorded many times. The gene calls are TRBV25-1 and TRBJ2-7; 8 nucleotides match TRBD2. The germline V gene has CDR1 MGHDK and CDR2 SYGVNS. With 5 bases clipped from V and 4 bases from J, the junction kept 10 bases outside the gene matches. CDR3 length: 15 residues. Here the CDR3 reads CASSLVSSGRYEQYF. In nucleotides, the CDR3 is TGTGCCAGCAGTTTAGTCTCTAGCGGGCGTTACGAGCAGTACTTC.

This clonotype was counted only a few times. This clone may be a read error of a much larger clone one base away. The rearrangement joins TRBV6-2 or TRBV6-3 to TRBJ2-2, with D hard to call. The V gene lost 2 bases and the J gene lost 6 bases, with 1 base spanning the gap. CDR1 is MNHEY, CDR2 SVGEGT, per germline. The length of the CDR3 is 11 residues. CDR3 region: CASSYAGELFF. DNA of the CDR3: TGTGCCAGCAGTTACGCCGGGGAGCTGTTTTTT.

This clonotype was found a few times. DNA for the CDR3: TGTGCCAGCATGAGGACAGGGTTTAATGAGCAGTTCTTC. Its protein product is CASMRTGFNEQFF. The chain recombines TRBV2 with TRBJ2-1; 8 bases align to TRBD1. V gave up 7 bases and J gave up 7 bases; unmatched junction bases: 6. CDR1 and CDR2 (germline): SNHLY, FYNNEI. The CDR3 is 13 amino acids.

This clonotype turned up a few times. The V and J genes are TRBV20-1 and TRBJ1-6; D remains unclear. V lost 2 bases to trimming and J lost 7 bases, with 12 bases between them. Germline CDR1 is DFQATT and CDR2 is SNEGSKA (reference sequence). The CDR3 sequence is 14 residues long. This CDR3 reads CSARSRGGNSPLHF. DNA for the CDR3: TGCAGTGCTAGAAGCCGGGGTGGCAATTCACCCCTCCACTTT.

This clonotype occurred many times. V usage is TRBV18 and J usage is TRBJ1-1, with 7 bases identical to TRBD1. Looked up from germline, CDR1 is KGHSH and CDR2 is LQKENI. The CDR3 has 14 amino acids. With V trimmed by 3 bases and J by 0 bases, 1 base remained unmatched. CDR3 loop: CASSPDRMNTEAFF. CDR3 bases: TGTGCCAGCTCACCGGACAGGATGAACACTGAAGCTTTCTTT.

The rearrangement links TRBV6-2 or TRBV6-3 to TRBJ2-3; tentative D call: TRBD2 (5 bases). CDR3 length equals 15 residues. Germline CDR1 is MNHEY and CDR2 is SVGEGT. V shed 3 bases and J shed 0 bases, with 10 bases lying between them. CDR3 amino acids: CASSYRRGSTDTQYF. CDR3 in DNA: TGTGCCAGCAGTTATCGCCGGGGAAGCACAGATACGCAGTATTTT.

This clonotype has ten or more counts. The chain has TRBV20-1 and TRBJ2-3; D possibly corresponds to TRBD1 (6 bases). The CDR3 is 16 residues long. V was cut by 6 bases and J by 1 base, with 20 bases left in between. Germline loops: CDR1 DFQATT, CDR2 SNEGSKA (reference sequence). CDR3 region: CSANGRPSGGTDTQYF. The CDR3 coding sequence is TGCAGTGCCAATGGACGGCCCTCAGGGGGCACAGATACGCAGTATTTT.

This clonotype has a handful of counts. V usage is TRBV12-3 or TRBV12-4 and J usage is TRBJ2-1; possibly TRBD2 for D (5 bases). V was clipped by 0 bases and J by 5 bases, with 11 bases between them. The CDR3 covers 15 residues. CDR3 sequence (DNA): TGTGCCAGCAGTTTAGCGCGTCGAGCGGACAATGAGCAGTTCTTC. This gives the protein CASSLARRADNEQFF.

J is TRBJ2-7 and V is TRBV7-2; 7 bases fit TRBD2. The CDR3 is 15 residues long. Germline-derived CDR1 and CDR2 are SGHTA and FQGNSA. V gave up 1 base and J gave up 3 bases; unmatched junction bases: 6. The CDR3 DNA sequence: TGTGCCAGCAGCTTAGAAGCGGGGTCCCTCTACGAGCAGTACTTC. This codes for CASSLEAGSLYEQYF. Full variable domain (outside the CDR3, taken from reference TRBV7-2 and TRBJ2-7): GAGVSQSPSNKVTEKGKDVELRCDPISGHTALYWYRQSLGQGLEFLIYFQGNSAPDKSGLPSDRFSAERTGGSVSTLTIQRTQQEDSAVYLCASSLEAGSLYEQYFGPGTRLTVT.

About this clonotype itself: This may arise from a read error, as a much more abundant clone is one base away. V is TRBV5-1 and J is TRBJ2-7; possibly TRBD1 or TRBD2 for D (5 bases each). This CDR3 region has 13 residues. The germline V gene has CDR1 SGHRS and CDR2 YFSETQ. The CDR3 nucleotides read TGCGCCAGCAGCTTGTTGGGGGAATACGAGCGGTACTTC. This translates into CASSLLGEYERYF.

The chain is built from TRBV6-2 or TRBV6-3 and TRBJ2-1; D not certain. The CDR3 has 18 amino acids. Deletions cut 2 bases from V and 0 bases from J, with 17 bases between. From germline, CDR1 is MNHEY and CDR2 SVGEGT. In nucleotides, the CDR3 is TGTGCCAGCAGTTACACAATTTTAGCTTCCCGCTCCTACAATGAGCAGTTCTTC. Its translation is CASSYTILASRSYNEQFF.

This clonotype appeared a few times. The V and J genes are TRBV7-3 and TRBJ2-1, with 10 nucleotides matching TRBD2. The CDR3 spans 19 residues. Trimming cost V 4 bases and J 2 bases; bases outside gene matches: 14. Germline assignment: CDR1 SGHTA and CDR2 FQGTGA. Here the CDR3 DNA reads TGTGCCAGCAGCTCCAGACAGGGAAGCCTAGCGGGAGCCTACAATGAGCAGTTCTTC. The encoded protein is CASSSRQGSLAGAYNEQFF.

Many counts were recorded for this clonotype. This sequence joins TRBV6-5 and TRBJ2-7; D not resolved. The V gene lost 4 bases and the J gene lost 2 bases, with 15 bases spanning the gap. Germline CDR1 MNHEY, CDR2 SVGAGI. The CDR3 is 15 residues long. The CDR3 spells CASSSPTDSTYEQYF. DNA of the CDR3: TGTGCCAGCAGTTCCCCGACGGATTCGACCTACGAGCAGTACTTC.

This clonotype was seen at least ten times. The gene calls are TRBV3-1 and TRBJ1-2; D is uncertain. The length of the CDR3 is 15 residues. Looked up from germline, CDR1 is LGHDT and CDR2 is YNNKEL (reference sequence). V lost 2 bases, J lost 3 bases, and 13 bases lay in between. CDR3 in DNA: TGTGCCAGCAGCCAAACATTCGACGGGTACTATGGCTACACCTTC. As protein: CASSQTFDGYYGYTF.

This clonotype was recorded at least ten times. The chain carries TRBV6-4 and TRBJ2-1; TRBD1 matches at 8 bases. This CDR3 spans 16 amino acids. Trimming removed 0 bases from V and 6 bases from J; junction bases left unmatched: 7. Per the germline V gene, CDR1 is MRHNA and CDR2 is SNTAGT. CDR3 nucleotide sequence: TGTGCCAGCAGTGACTCCCCAGGGGGCCTCCTCAATGAGCAGTTCTTC. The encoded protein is CASSDSPGGLLNEQFF.